This is a list of T cell receptor beta chains from one sample in a study of vaccination effects on CD4 cells after COVID-19. Only in-frame clones appear in the TCRdb table, and some are missing; sequencing was by immunoSEQ multiplex PCR. The sample has some 39,000 clones; 82% are singletons. These receptors' targets are unknown. The material sequenced was CD4+ T cells from PBMCs cultured without peptide, taken before COVID-19 vaccination. These receptors all come from a human donor who received a COVID-19 vaccine. Each CDR3 is given with its conserved first and last residue. D genes are given only for firm matches. Clone size, where shown, is once, few, many, or a class for clones that have expanded.

J gene | clone size | V gene | CDR3 length | D gene | CDR3 protein | CDR3 DNA
TRBJ1-5 | few | TRBV28 | 14 | - | CASSFWAARGPQHF | TGTGCCAGCAGTTTTTGGGCGGCTCGGGGGCCCCAGCATTTT
TRBJ2-5 | - | TRBV19 | 14 | - | CASSMGQYQETQYF | TGTGCCAGTAGTATGGGACAATACCAAGAGACCCAGTACTTC
TRBJ2-5 | - | TRBV5-6 | 13 | - | CASSSGFLETQYF | TGTGCCAGCAGCTCAGGGTTTCTGGAGACCCAGTACTTC
TRBJ1-2 | - | TRBV18 | 15 | TRBD1 | CASSPGTGGLFGYTF | TGTGCCAGCTCACCAGGGACAGGGGGCCTGTTTGGCTACACCTTC
TRBJ1-2 | - | TRBV4-3 | 14 | - | CASSQDTQTHGYTF | TGCGCCAGCAGCCAAGATACCCAGACCCATGGCTACACCTTC
TRBJ2-3 | - | TRBV11-2 | 13 | - | CASSSRLADTQYF | TGTGCCAGCAGCTCCCGGCTAGCGGATACGCAGTATTTT
TRBJ1-2 | once | TRBV12-3/TRBV12-4 | 12 | - | CASSLGSYGYTF | TGTGCCAGCAGTTTAGGTAGTTATGGCTACACCTTC
TRBJ1-2 | few | TRBV24-1 | 14 | - | CATSDSGRGYGYTF | TGTGCCACCAGTGATTCCGGCAGGGGTTATGGCTACACCTTC
TRBJ1-2 | - | TRBV7-8 | 14 | TRBD1 | CASSQRDRNYGYTF | TGTGCCAGCAGCCAAAGGGACAGAAATTATGGCTACACCTTC
TRBJ2-5 | - | TRBV18 | 13 | - | CASSPPTQETQYF | TGTGCCAGCTCACCCCCAACACAAGAGACCCAGTACTTC
TRBJ2-2 | - | TRBV3-1/TRBV3-2 | 14 | - | CASSRAVGSGELFF | TGTGCCAGCAGCCGGGCAGTAGGCAGCGGGGAGCTGTTTTTT
TRBJ1-1 | once | TRBV3-1/TRBV3-2 | 13 | - | CASSQGDGGKAFF | TGTGCCAGCAGCCAAGGGGACGGGGGGAAAGCTTTCTTT
TRBJ2-6 | - | TRBV5-4 | 15 | TRBD2 | CASSPGGAGANVLTF | TGTGCCAGCAGCCCGGGGGGGGCTGGGGCCAACGTCCTGACTTTC
TRBJ2-4 | - | TRBV27 | 15 | TRBD2 | CASSSLAGGVNIQYF | TGTGCCAGCAGTTCACTAGCGGGGGGGGTAAACATTCAGTACTTC
TRBJ2-3 | - | TRBV5-1 | 17 | TRBD2 | CASSPGTSGGPADTQYF | TGCGCCAGCAGCCCCGGGACTAGCGGGGGGCCCGCAGATACGCAGTATTTT
TRBJ2-3 | - | TRBV2 | 16 | - | CASSEQGTSSGDTQYF | TGTGCCAGCAGTGAGCAGGGTACTAGTTCGGGCGATACGCAGTATTTT
TRBJ2-5 | - | TRBV6-5 | 15 | - | CASSFQPTPQETQYF | TGTGCCAGCAGTTTCCAACCGACACCCCAAGAGACCCAGTACTTC
TRBJ1-4 | - | TRBV9 | 15 | TRBD1 | CASSTRQGWGEKLFF | TGTGCCAGCAGCACCCGACAGGGCTGGGGTGAAAAACTGTTTTTT
TRBJ2-3 | - | TRBV5-1 | 13 | - | CASSVGVTDTQYF | TGCGCCAGCAGCGTAGGTGTAACAGATACGCAGTATTTT
TRBJ1-1 | once | TRBV11-2 | 14 | - | CAGGVEGWNTEAFF | TGTGCCGGGGGGGTGGAGGGGTGGAACACTGAAGCTTTCTTT
TRBJ1-1 | - | TRBV7-8 | 13 | - | CASSPREGRGAFF | TGTGCCAGCAGCCCACGGGAGGGACGGGGGGCTTTCTTT
TRBJ2-2 | - | TRBV3-1/TRBV3-2 | 15 | TRBD1 | CASQGVTISTGELFF | TGTGCCAGCCAGGGGGTCACGATCTCCACCGGGGAGCTGTTTTTT
TRBJ2-3 | - | TRBV5-1 | 15 | - | CASSLAYPSTDTQYF | TGCGCCAGCAGCTTAGCCTACCCTAGCACAGATACGCAGTATTTT
TRBJ1-2 | - | TRBV11-3 | 18 | - | CASSLVPPARAFNYGYTF | TGTGCCAGCAGCTTAGTGCCCCCTGCCCGCGCCTTTAACTATGGCTACACCTTC
TRBJ2-4 | - | TRBV9 | 16 | - | CASSPRRRGHEDIQYF | TGTGCCAGCAGCCCGAGGAGGCGGGGGCATGAAGACATTCAGTACTTC
TRBJ1-6 | - | TRBV14 | 13 | - | CASSQFSNSPLHF | TGTGCCAGCAGCCAATTCAGTAATTCACCCCTCCACTTT
TRBJ1-1 | once | TRBV28 | 15 | - | CASSLGGEGGTEAFF | TGTGCCAGCAGTTTAGGAGGCGAGGGCGGGACTGAAGCTTTCTTT
TRBJ2-2 | - | TRBV4-3 | 18 | - | CASSLRVGSLVNTGELFF | TGCGCCAGCAGCCTCCGGGTTGGTAGCTTAGTGAACACCGGGGAGCTGTTTTTT
TRBJ2-3 | - | TRBV5-4 | 18 | TRBD1 | CASSLVDRGKSSTDTQYF | TGTGCCAGCAGCTTGGTGGACAGGGGAAAATCTAGCACAGATACGCAGTATTTT
TRBJ2-5 | - | TRBV5-8 | 15 | - | CASSLIQVFGETQYF | TGTGCCAGCAGCTTGATTCAGGTCTTTGGGGAGACCCAGTACTTC
TRBJ2-3 | - | TRBV25-1 | 14 | TRBD1 | CASSNDRVTDTQYF | TGTGCCAGCAGTAACGACAGGGTCACAGATACGCAGTATTTT
TRBJ1-6 | few | TRBV7-9 | 12 | - | CASSQNNSPLHF | TGTGCCAGCAGCCAAAATAATTCACCCCTCCACTTT
TRBJ1-2 | - | TRBV5-1 | 15 | - | CASSLVQGNDYGYTF | TGCGCCAGCAGCTTGGTTCAGGGGAATGACTATGGCTACACCTTC
TRBJ2-3 | - | TRBV9 | 14 | - | CASSKGRPTDTQYF | TGTGCCAGCTCAAAGGGACGGCCCACAGATACGCAGTATTTT
TRBJ1-1 | - | TRBV5-1 | 14 | - | CASSSQGGGTEAFF | TGCGCCAGCAGCTCACAGGGCGGGGGCACTGAAGCTTTCTTT
TRBJ1-2 | - | TRBV2 | 16 | TRBD1 | CASRKGQGAANYGYTF | TGTGCCAGCAGGAAGGGACAGGGGGCAGCCAACTATGGCTACACCTTC
TRBJ2-3 | - | TRBV6-5 | 14 | TRBD1 | CASSRQGGSDTQYF | TGTGCCAGCAGCCGACAGGGCGGGTCAGATACGCAGTATTTT
TRBJ2-3 | few | TRBV11-1 | 13 | - | CAITGTSTDTQYF | TGTGCCATAACCGGGACTAGCACAGATACGCAGTATTTT
TRBJ1-1 | - | TRBV29-1 | 13 | - | CSVDVAGGTEAFF | TGCAGCGTTGACGTCGCGGGGGGCACTGAAGCTTTCTTT
TRBJ2-1 | - | TRBV7-3 | 16 | - | CASSFSYRDSYNEQFF | TGTGCCAGCAGCTTTAGCTACAGGGACTCCTACAATGAGCAGTTCTTC
TRBJ1-4 | once | TRBV18 | 14 | - | CASSPLTGFEKLFF | TGTGCCAGCTCACCACTTACAGGGTTTGAAAAACTGTTTTTT